One and the same sample provided the 9 T cell receptor beta chains below, sequenced in a study of blood T cell repertoires in COVID-19. TCRdb's copy holds only in-frame clones and misses some; the assay was immunoSEQ multiplex PCR. The sample includes under 250,000 clones, about 87% of them seen just once. Material for sequencing was PBMCs or T cells enriched from blood (not recorded which). These receptors all come from a woman in her 30s who had been exposed to COVID-19.

V and J are TRBV18 and TRBJ1-2; D not resolved. Germline CDR1 is KGHSH and CDR2 is LQKENI. The CDR3 has 13 residues. Trimming removed 2 bases at V and 4 bases at J, with 8 bases between. The CDR3 sequence is CASSPISTYGYTF. CDR3 DNA sequence: TGTGCCAGCTCACCAATAAGCACCTATGGCTACACCTTC.

The chain carries TRBV3-1 (or the pseudogene TRBV3-2) and TRBJ2-2, with D possibly TRBD2 on 5 matching bases. The V end was cut by 3 bases, the J end by 7 bases, with 12 bases between. Germline V gives CDR1 LGHDT, CDR2 YNNKEL (reference sequence). The CDR3 covers 14 residues. The CDR3 sequence: CASSHSDRGGELFF. The CDR3 DNA reads TGTGCCAGCAGCCACTCGGATCGGGGCGGGGAGCTGTTTTTT.

The rearrangement joins TRBV9 to TRBJ2-2; 9 bases are a match to TRBD1. V lost 3 bases and J lost 3; bases outside the gene matches: 6. This CDR3 has 16 residues. Germline values: CDR1 SGDLS, CDR2 YYNGEE. CDR3 DNA: TGTGCCAGCAGCGAAGGGACAGGGTCGTACACCGGGGAGCTGTTTTTT. This translates into CASSEGTGSYTGELFF.

CDR3 DNA sequence: TGTGCCAGCAGCTCACCAAATTTTGTCAGGGACAATCAGCCCCAGCATTTT. Translating it yields CASSSPNFVRDNQPQHF. V gene TRBV14 combines with J gene TRBJ1-5, with a tentative D call TRBD1 (5 bases). Trimming pared 5 bases from V and 3 bases from J, leaving 20 bases between. Germline assignment: CDR1 SGHDN and CDR2 FVKESK. The CDR3 totals 17 residues.

This clone occurred a few times. This chain links TRBV7-8 with TRBJ1-2, with D possibly TRBD1 on 5 matching bases. The CDR3 loop spans 10 amino acids. V gave up 5 bases and J gave up 10 bases, with 8 bases separating them. The germline V gene has CDR1 SGHVS and CDR2 FQNEAQ. The CDR3 sequence: CASSQGAYTF. The CDR3 DNA follows: TGTGCCAGCAGCCAAGGGGCCTACACCTTC.

The rearrangement uses TRBV29-1 and TRBJ1-1, with 7 bases aligning to TRBD1. V lost 5 bases, J lost 2 bases, and 8 bases stayed unmatched. The CDR3 sequence is 14 residues long. Germline assignment: CDR1 SQVTM and CDR2 ANQGSEA. In DNA form, the CDR3 reads TGCAGCGTTCTCCCGGGACAGAGTAACACTGAAGCTTTCTTT. Translated: CSVLPGQSNTEAFF.

The DNA of the CDR3 is TGCAGCGTTGATCGGACTAGCGGGAGTAACGAGCAGTTCTTC. This sequence encodes CSVDRTSGSNEQFF. The chain is built from TRBV29-1 and TRBJ2-1, with 13 bases that match TRBD2. V shed 3 bases and J 10 bases; nucleotides not matched to a gene: 6. This CDR3 is built from 14 residues. CDR1 is SQVTM and CDR2 is ANQGSEA in the germline V gene.

The V and J genes are TRBV3-1 (or the pseudogene TRBV3-2) and TRBJ2-1, with D hard to call. This CDR3 spans 13 amino acids. The germline V gene has CDR1 LGHDT and CDR2 YNNKEL (reference sequence). V gave up 0 bases and J gave up 7 bases, with 7 bases separating them. The CDR3 DNA reads TGTGCCAGCAGCCAAGATACGGTTAATGAGCAGTTCTTC. Its protein is CASSQDTVNEQFF.

This clone was observed once. J is TRBJ2-1 and V is TRBV11-2, with D possibly TRBD2 on 5 matching bases. V was pared by 5 bases and J by 8 bases, with 16 bases between. CDR3 length equals 14 residues. Germline V CDR1 and CDR2: SGHAT, FQNNGV. This CDR3 reads CASSPTGVRDEQFF. The DNA of the CDR3 is TGTGCCAGCAGCCCAACTGGTGTGAGGGATGAGCAGTTCTTC. Supplemented by reference TRBV11-2 and TRBJ2-1, the full variable domain reads EAGVAQSPRYKIIEKRQSVAFWCNPISGHATLYWYQQILGQGPKLLIQFQNNGVVDDSQLPKDRFSAERLKGVDSTLKIQPAKLEDSAVYLCASSPTGVRDEQFFGPGTRLTVL.